This TCR beta chain comes out of a study of T cell responses to AZD1222 COVID-19 vaccine. As concerns this clone: No antigen is known for it.

Sequencing used immunoSEQ multiplex PCR; TCRdb keeps in-frame clones, though not all of them. This table holds over 100,000 clones, around 86% found once. Germline CDR1 is SGHAT and CDR2 is FQNNGV. The CDR3 length is 19 residues. Trimming removed 0 bases at V and 2 bases at J, with 19 bases between. Study observations and caveats: Just five or six AZD1222 recipients were seropositive at baseline. Clonal diversity was possibly underestimated, and the donors were mostly white British, with more females. Two doses of AZD1222 preceded a rise in Spike-specific TCR breadth and depth. Reportedly, close to half of spike-specific TCRs are directed against unmutated variant regions.

V is TRBV11-2 and J is TRBJ2-2; possibly TRBD1 or TRBD2 for D (5 bases each). Sequenced here: peripheral blood, sampled 28 days after the second dose of the MenACWY control vaccine. The TCR originated in an adult who received the MenACWY meningococcal vaccine as a control. The CDR3 nucleotides are TGTGCCAGCAGCTTAGATCTAAGCTTTGCCAGGGACAACACCGGGGAGCTGTTTTTT. The encoded protein is CASSLDLSFARDNTGELFF.